The 20 T cell receptor beta chains given below trace back to one sample, sequenced in a study of glioma-infiltrating T cells. TCR alpha and beta CDR3 regions were amplified from RNA using iRepertoire nested multiplex PCR. A single record per CDR3 protein comes from TCRdb applying MiXCR to the multiplex PCR reads. The sample holds 300,000 to 450,000 distinct CDR3 sequences; around 45% are singletons and the top ten take approximately 12%. Sequencing was carried out using glioma tissue, nonneoplastic brain tissue, or PBMCs (not recorded which). These receptors came from a human donor with low-grade glioma or glioblastoma, undergoing nonglioma brain surgery, or in good health (not recorded which).

The table lists this clonotype with a count of one. A clone one base away is much larger, so this may be a read error. V is TRBV6-8 and J is TRBJ2-5; D call uncertain. This CDR3 has 16 amino acids. Germline lookup yields CDR1 MNHGY and CDR2 SAAAGT. V shed 2 bases and J shed 1 base, with 14 bases lying between them. The chain's CDR3 is CASSYETGPSQETQYF. The CDR3 DNA reads TGTGCCAGCAGTTACGAAACTGGACCGAGCCAAGAGACCCAGTACTTC.

The rearrangement uses TRBV4-1 and TRBJ2-1; no reliable D call. Trimming stripped 7 bases from V and 0 bases from J, with 10 bases between. The CDR3 loop spans 14 amino acids. The germline V gene encodes CDR1 MGHRA and CDR2 YSYEKL. The CDR3 coding sequence is TGCGCCAGCAAGGGCGCTAGCTCCTACAATGAGCAGTTCTTC. It is translated as CASKGASSYNEQFF.

The table lists this clonotype with a count of one. This chain connects TRBV7-3 to TRBJ2-5, with unresolved D. With 7 bases removed from V and 5 bases from J, the gap between germline ends came to 14 bases. CDR3 length: 13 amino acids. CDR1 and CDR2 (germline): SGHTA, FQGTGA. CDR3 DNA: TGTGCCAGCAACTCTTTCCCCCTCGAGACCCAGTACTTC. Amino acid sequence: CASNSFPLETQYF. Full variable domain (missing parts from reference TRBV7-3 and TRBJ2-5): GAGVSQTPSNKVTEKGKYVELRCDPISGHTALYWYRQSLGQGPEFLIYFQGTGAADDSGLPNDRFFAVRPEGSVSTLKIQRTERGDSAVYLCASNSFPLETQYFGPGTRLLVL.

About this clonotype itself: This CDR3 fails to terminate in the conserved phenylalanine or tryptophan, so it likely reflects a read error. The gene calls are TRBV27 and TRBJ2-5; no definite D call. Germline V gene lookup returns CDR1 MNHEY and CDR2 SMNVEV (reference sequence). Between the trimmed V and J ends, which lost 4 bases and 1 base, there was a span of 16 bases. CDR3 size: 16 residues. CDR3 sequence reads: CASSSHLTWTQETQYL. The CDR3 DNA follows: TGTGCCAGCAGTTCCCACCTAACTTGGACCCAAGAGACCCAGTACTTA.

This clonotype has just a few counts. The rearrangement links TRBV20-1 to TRBJ2-7; 7 bases are shared with TRBD2. This CDR3 is 15 amino acids long. V lost 0 bases, J lost 5 bases, and 10 bases stayed unmatched. CDR1 is DFQATT, CDR2 SNEGSKA, per germline (reference sequence). CDR3 loop: CSARDPRGSGDEQYF. The CDR3 nucleotides read TGCAGTGCTAGAGATCCGCGCGGGAGTGGTGACGAGCAGTACTTC.

On this clonotype: A much larger clone lies a single base off, so this may be a read error. The rearrangement joins TRBV7-2 to TRBJ2-3, with 9 bases aligning to TRBD2. There are 16 residues in the CDR3. CDR1 and CDR2 (germline): SGHTA, FQGNSA. CDR3 sequence (DNA): TGTGCCAGCAGCTTATTTTCTAGCGGGGCCACACATACGCAGTATTTT. Encoded protein: CASSLFSSGATHTQYF. The full variable domain, completed using reference TRBV7-2 and TRBJ2-3, is GAGVSQSPSNKVTEKGKDVELRCDPISGHTALYWYRQSLGQGLEFLIYFQGNSAPDKSGLPSDRFSAERTGGSVSTLTIQRTQQEDSAVYLCASSLFSSGATHTQYFGPGTRLTVL.

The chain joins TRBV6-5 to TRBJ2-3; TRBD2 matches 13 bases. The CDR3 runs 17 residues. The germline gives CDR1 MNHEY, CDR2 SVGAGI. The junction had 7 bases not matched to a gene; V was cut back by 5 bases and J by 2 bases. The CDR3 DNA is TGTGCCAGCAGTCTAGCACTAGCGGGAGGGTTCACAGATACGCAGTATTTT. It codes for CASSLALAGGFTDTQYF.

This clonotype was detected once. At one end the junction does not follow the germline gene, possibly because of a read error. This rearrangement joins TRBV4-3 to TRBJ2-1; 9 nucleotides line up with TRBD1. Per the germline V gene, CDR1 is LGHNA and CDR2 is YSLEER. The CDR3 sequence is 23 residues long. CDR3: CASSPGTGLSSWRDFSSYSEQFF. The CDR3 DNA reads as TGCGCCAGCAGCCCCGGGACAGGGCTTAGCTCTTGGCGGGACTTCAGCTCCTACAGTGAGCAGTTCTTC.

Note on this clonotype: This may come from a read error, since a much larger clone is one base off. In nucleotides, the CDR3 is TGTGCCACCGCCCTCGGGAGGGGGTCCGTCTATGGCTACACCTTC. This translates into CATALGRGSVYGYTF. The chain recombines TRBV28 with TRBJ1-2, with D possibly TRBD1 on 6 matching bases. Germline V gives CDR1 MDHEN, CDR2 SYDVKM. V was cut by 10 bases and J by 4 bases, with 22 bases left in between. The CDR3 is 15 residues long.

This clonotype came up a few times. V is TRBV28 and J is TRBJ2-7; TRBD2 agrees at 7 bases. The V gene's germline CDR1 is MDHEN and CDR2 SYDVKM. The CDR3 is 19 amino acids. Trimming cost V 6 bases and J 2 bases; bases outside gene matches: 22. The CDR3 sequence: CASSFLGGAWSGETYEQYF. CDR3 DNA sequence: TGTGCCAGCAGCTTCCTGGGAGGGGCTTGGAGCGGGGAGACCTACGAGCAGTACTTC.

This clonotype was picked up many times. The rearrangement links TRBV20-1 to TRBJ1-5, with TRBD1 matching 7 bases. This CDR3 has 15 residues. Germline assignment: CDR1 DFQATT and CDR2 SNEGSKA (reference sequence). The J segment lost 7 bases and the V segment lost 2 bases, leaving 11 bases of the junction unmatched. The CDR3 reads CSARTTGQVSQPQHF. CDR3 in DNA: TGCAGTGCTAGAACTACTGGACAGGTCAGCCAGCCCCAGCATTTT.

This clonotype has a handful of counts. This chain connects TRBV7-2 to TRBJ1-4; 9 nucleotides line up with TRBD1. The CDR3 consists of 16 residues. Germline CDR1 reads SGHTA; CDR2 reads FQGNSA. J gave up 7 bases and V 3 bases, and 9 bases lay outside the gene matches. The CDR3 reads CASSFSPGTGREKLFF. The CDR3 bases are TGTGCCAGCAGCTTTAGCCCCGGGACAGGGCGTGAAAAACTGTTTTTT.

This chain connects TRBV19 to TRBJ1-3; the D gene is possibly TRBD1 (5 bases). The CDR3 contains 16 residues. CDR1 LNHDA and CDR2 SQIVND come from the germline V gene (reference sequence). V gave up 7 bases and J gave up 0 bases, with 16 bases separating them. CDR3 nucleotides: TGTGCCAGTACTCCGGGACCGAAGTTCTCTGGAAACACCATATATTTT. This encodes CASTPGPKFSGNTIYF.

This clonotype showed up many times. V is TRBV6-1 and J is TRBJ1-1; 7 nucleotides match TRBD1. V lost 5 bases and J lost 0; bases outside the gene matches: 15. The CDR3 runs 18 residues. From germline, CDR1 is MNHNS and CDR2 SASEGT. CDR3: CASSYSFWAGQMNTEAFF. CDR3 coding DNA: TGTGCCAGCAGTTACAGCTTTTGGGCGGGACAGATGAACACTGAAGCTTTCTTT.

The sample holds one count of this clonotype. The junction departs from germline at one end; a sequencing error may be responsible. The chain carries TRBV7-2 and TRBJ2-4, with D perhaps matching TRBD2 (5 bases). The CDR3 runs 15 residues. The germline V gene has CDR1 SGHTA and CDR2 FQGNSA. The CDR3 DNA sequence: TGCGCCAGCAGCCAAGGGATCGGGGAAGAAAACATTCAGTACTTC. It yields the protein CASSQGIGEENIQYF.

This clonotype was found a few times. V and J are TRBV4-1 and TRBJ2-2; no clear D. V lost 1 base to trimming and J lost 3 bases, with 12 bases between them. Looked up from germline, CDR1 is MGHRA and CDR2 is YSYEKL. The CDR3 is 16 residues long. The CDR3 region is CASSQVAGVDTGELFF. CDR3 in DNA: TGCGCCAGCAGCCAAGTCGCAGGAGTTGACACCGGGGAGCTGTTTTTT.

This clonotype came up many times. The chain joins TRBV6-1 to TRBJ2-7, with D uncertain. Trimming removed 5 bases from V and 4 bases from J, with 9 bases in between. Looked up from germline, CDR1 is MNHNS and CDR2 is SASEGT. The CDR3 loop spans 12 amino acids. The CDR3 DNA follows: TGTGCCAGCAGTTACCCCTTTTACGAGCAGTACTTC. Translated, it gives CASSYPFYEQYF.

As for this clonotype: A much larger clone sits a single nucleotide away, making a read error possible. The chain combines TRBV28 with TRBJ2-7; D is perhaps TRBD2 (5 bases). This CDR3 has 16 residues. The germline gives CDR1 MDHEN, CDR2 SYDVKM. Trimming stripped 3 bases from V and 2 bases from J, with 17 bases between. CDR3 DNA sequence: TGTGCCAGCAGTTTCATAAGCGGAGCGTTAACCTACGAGCAGTACTTC. Protein product: CASSFISGALTYEQYF. The variable domain in full, completed from reference TRBV28 and TRBJ2-7, reads DVKVTQSSRYLVKRTGEKVFLECVQDMDHENMFWYRQDPGLGLRLIYFSYDVKMKEKGDIPEGYSVSREKKERFSLILESASTNQTSMYLCASSFISGALTYEQYFGPGTRLTVT.

This clonotype was picked up many times. The chain has TRBV6-1 and TRBJ2-5, with 8 bases aligning to TRBD2. J was trimmed by 5 bases and V by 2 bases; bases with no gene match: 13. Germline V gene lookup returns CDR1 MNHNS and CDR2 SASEGT. This CDR3 spans 17 amino acids. This CDR3 is CASSEMGLVSLSETQYF. The DNA for the CDR3 is TGTGCCAGCAGTGAAATGGGACTAGTGAGTCTTTCGGAGACCCAGTACTTC.

This clonotype has just one count. V and J are TRBV7-2 and TRBJ1-4, with 7 bases lining up with TRBD1. The CDR3 has 14 residues. Germline V CDR1 and CDR2: SGHTA, FQGNSA. V gave up 3 bases and J gave up 4 bases; unmatched junction bases: 2. CDR3: CASSFWDSNEKLFF. DNA for the CDR3: TGTGCCAGCAGCTTTTGGGACAGTAATGAAAAACTGTTTTTT.